This T cell receptor (beta chain) came from a study of spatial heterogeneity in lung cancer. Study background: Where present, follow-up PBMC were sequenced a median of about 22 months after resection. For the average unique TCR and UMI combination, more than eight occurrences appeared in raw reads.

Comment on this clonotype: Its cognate antigen is unknown.

On each TCR cDNA molecule, a unique molecular identifier was present. TCRdb itself ran the 5' RACE reads through MiXCR, one entry per CDR3 protein. The sample holds around 110,000 distinct CDR3 sequences; 9.5% to 15% are singletons and the top ten take 16%. The CDR3 is 16 residues long. The V gene's germline CDR1 is LGHDT and CDR2 YNNKEL (reference sequence). The V gene lost 4 bases and the J gene lost 5 bases, with 20 bases spanning the gap. General study findings and limits: Ubiquitous expanded tumor TCRs appeared in blood more at resection than follow-up.

Documented time point: blood at routine non-recurrence follow-up after resection. Whole RNA was taken from tumor, nontumor lung or frozen PBMC; it was then sequenced unsorted. The V call is TRBV3-1, the J call TRBJ2-5; D remains unclear. This sample comprised PBMCs, obtained at follow-up. The receptor was derived from a male donor with early-stage non-small cell lung cancer. The chain's CDR3 is CASSLGRVTFRETQYF. The CDR3 nucleotides are TGTGCCAGCAGCCTTGGAAGGGTCACATTTAGGGAGACCCAGTACTTC.